This T cell receptor (beta chain) was retrieved from a study of T cells in Graves' hyperthyroidism and ophthalmopathy. About the research overall: Before treatment of any kind, peripheral blood was taken at initial diagnosis. The study's findings and limits: Blood also contained most expanded thyroid clonotypes above 0.001. Median prediction lead before ophthalmopathy onset was 6.5 months with the model.

Used for diagnoses were clinical symptoms, serum thyroxine and TRAb, thyroid ultrasound and orbital computed tomography. To note about this clonotype: The target antigen is unknown.

Regions amplified from RNA transcripts were the TCR beta CDR3 regions. In the first-round RT-PCR of the TCR CDR3, the HTBI primer set was used. A single record per CDR3 protein comes from TCRdb applying MiXCR to the multiplex PCR reads. The table records over 650,000 distinct CDR3 sequences, 16% of them present only once. Germline V gene data show CDR1 as SQVTM and CDR2 as ANQGSEA. Trimming cost V 4 bases and J 1 base, with 13 bases left between them. This CDR3 has 14 residues. This clonotype was sampled from a man younger than 30 with Graves' hyperthyroidism. The chain employs TRBV29-1 and TRBJ1-1; D remains ambiguous. The sequenced sample was blood. This CDR3 is CSVGDVPANTEAFF. DNA for the CDR3: TGCAGCGTTGGGGATGTGCCGGCGAACACTGAAGCTTTCTTT. The variable domain in full, completed from reference TRBV29-1 and TRBJ1-1, reads SAVISQKPSRDICQRGTSLTIQCQVDSQVTMMFWYRQQPGQSLTLIATANQGSEATYESGFVIDKFPISRPNLTFSTLTVSNMSPEDSSIYLCSVGDVPANTEAFFGQGTRLTVV.